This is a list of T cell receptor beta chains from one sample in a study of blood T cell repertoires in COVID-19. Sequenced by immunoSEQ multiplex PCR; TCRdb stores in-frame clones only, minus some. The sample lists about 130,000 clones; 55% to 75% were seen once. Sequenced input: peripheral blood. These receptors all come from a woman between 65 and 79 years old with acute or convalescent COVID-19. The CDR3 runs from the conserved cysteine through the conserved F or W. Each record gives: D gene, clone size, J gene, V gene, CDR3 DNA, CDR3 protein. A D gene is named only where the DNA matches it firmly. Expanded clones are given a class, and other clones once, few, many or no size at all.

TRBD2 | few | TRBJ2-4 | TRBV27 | TGTGCCAGCAGCCCCCTTGGCGGGAGCTTTACCAAAAACATTCAGTACTTC | CASSPLGGSFTKNIQYF
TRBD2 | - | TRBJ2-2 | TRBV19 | TGTGCCAGTAGCCCGGGACTAGCGGGGGGAGTCACCGGGGAGCTGTTTTTT | CASSPGLAGGVTGELFF
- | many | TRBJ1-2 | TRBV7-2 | TGTGCCAGCAGCTTAGCGCCGGGTTGGTATGGCTACACCTTC | CASSLAPGWYGYTF
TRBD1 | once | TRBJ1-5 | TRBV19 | TGTGCCAGTAGCCGGGACAGAAATCAGCCCCAGCATTTT | CASSRDRNQPQHF
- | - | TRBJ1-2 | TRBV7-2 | TGTGCCAGCAGACCTCCGGGGGGTGGTGGCTACACCTTC | CASRPPGGGGYTF
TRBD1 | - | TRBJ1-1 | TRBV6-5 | TGTGCCAGCAGGGACAGGGGTCAGAACACTGAAGCTTTCTTT | CASRDRGQNTEAFF
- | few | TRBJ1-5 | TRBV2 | TGTGCCAGCAGTGAAGCGAAGGGGAATCAGCCCCAGCATTTT | CASSEAKGNQPQHF
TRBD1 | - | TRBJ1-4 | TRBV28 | TGTGCCAGCAGTTCTGGACAGGGCCTTAATGAAAAACTGTTTTTT | CASSSGQGLNEKLFF
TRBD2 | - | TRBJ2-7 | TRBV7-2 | TGTGCCAGCAGCTTAGATTCGACTAGCGGAGGCTACGAGCAGTACTTC | CASSLDSTSGGYEQYF
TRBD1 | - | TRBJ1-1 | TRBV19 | TGTGCCAGTAGGGACCGACAGGGACTGAACACTGAAGCTTTCTTT | CASRDRQGLNTEAFF
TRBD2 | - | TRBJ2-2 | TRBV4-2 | TGTGCCAGCAGCCGGCGGGAGGGCCGCCGCACCGGGGAGCTGTTTTTT | CASSRREGRRTGELFF
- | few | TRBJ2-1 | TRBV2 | TGTGCCAGCAGTGGGGGGCCCTACAATGAGCAGTTCTTC | CASSGGPYNEQFF
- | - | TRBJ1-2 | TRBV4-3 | TGCGCCAGCAGCCAAGGGTGGGCGATTTCTAACTATGGCTACACCTTC | CASSQGWAISNYGYTF
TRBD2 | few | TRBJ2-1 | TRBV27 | TGTGCCAGCAGTTTAGAAGCGGGAGGGCCGATAAAGGAGCAGTTCTTC | CASSLEAGGPIKEQFF
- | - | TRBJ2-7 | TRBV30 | TGTGCCTGGAGACCAAGGTTGGAGCACTACGAGCAGTACTTC | CAWRPRLEHYEQYF
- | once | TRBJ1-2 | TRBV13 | TGTGCCAGCAGCCTCAGACCTAGGGGTGGCTACACCTTC | CASSLRPRGGYTF
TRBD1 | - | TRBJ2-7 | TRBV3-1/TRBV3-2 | TGTGCCAGCAGCCCCCCCCGGGACAGGGGCTTCGAGCAGTACTTC | CASSPPRDRGFEQYF
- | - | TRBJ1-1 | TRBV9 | TGTGCCAGCAGCGTAGGCTTTGGAGTGAATGAAGCTTTCTTT | CASSVGFGVNEAFF
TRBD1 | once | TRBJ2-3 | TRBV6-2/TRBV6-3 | TGTGCCAGCAGTTACTCGAATTACAGGGGGGTTACGCAGTATTTT | CASSYSNYRGVTQYF
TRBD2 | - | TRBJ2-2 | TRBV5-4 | TGTGCCAGCAGCTTTCCGGGGGGGAGCACCGGGGAGCTGTTTTTT | CASSFPGGSTGELFF
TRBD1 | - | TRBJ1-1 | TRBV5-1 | TGCGCCAGCAGCCGTGACCGGGACAGGGGCCTGAACACTGAAGCTTTCTTT | CASSRDRDRGLNTEAFF
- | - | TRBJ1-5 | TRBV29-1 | TGCAGCGTTGGTGGGGGGGGGCAGCCCCAGCATTTT | CSVGGGGQPQHF
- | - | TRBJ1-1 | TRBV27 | TGTGCCAGCCGGCGGTGGGACACTGAAGCTTTCTTT | CASRRWDTEAFF
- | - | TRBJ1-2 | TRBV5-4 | TGTGCCAGCAGCTTAGCCAGGAACTATGGCTACACCTTC | CASSLARNYGYTF
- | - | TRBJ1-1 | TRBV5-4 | TGTGCCAGCAGCTTAACAGTGATGAACACTGAAGCTTTCTTT | CASSLTVMNTEAFF
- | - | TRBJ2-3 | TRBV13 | TGTGCCAGCAGCCCTCGTCCCAGTCAGGATACGCAGTATTTT | CASSPRPSQDTQYF
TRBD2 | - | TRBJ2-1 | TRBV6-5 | TGTGCCAGCAGATCGATAGCGGGACCTTACAATGAGCAGTTCTTC | CASRSIAGPYNEQFF
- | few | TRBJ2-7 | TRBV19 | TGTGCCAGTAGTATAGGTTCCGTCTACGAGCAGTACTTC | CASSIGSVYEQYF
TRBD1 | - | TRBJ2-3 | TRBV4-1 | TGCGCCAGCAGCCAAGGCATGGGACAGGGGACAGATACGCAGTATTTT | CASSQGMGQGTDTQYF
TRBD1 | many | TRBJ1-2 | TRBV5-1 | TGCGCCAGCAGCCCGGGACAGGGGGCCTTCGGCTACACCTTC | CASSPGQGAFGYTF
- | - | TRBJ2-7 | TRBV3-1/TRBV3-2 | TGTGCCAGCAGCCAAGGGGCAAGAGTTGTCCACGAGCAGTACTTC | CASSQGARVVHEQYF
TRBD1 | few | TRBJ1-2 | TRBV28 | TGTGCCAGCACCCTCTGGGACAGGGACCTTGGCTACACCTTC | CASTLWDRDLGYTF
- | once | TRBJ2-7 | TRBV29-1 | TGCAGCGCGAACAGGGCGGACGAGCAGTACTTC | CSANRADEQYF
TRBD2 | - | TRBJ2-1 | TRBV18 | TGTGCCAGCTCACAGTCCTCCGGGGGGAATGAGCAGTTCTTC | CASSQSSGGNEQFF
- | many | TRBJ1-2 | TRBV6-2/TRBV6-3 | TGTGCCAGCAGTTATACTCAACACTATGGCTACACCTTC | CASSYTQHYGYTF
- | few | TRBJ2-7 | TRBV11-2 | TGTGCCAGCAGCTTAGGCCCGGGTGCAGACCTTGAGCAGTACTTC | CASSLGPGADLEQYF
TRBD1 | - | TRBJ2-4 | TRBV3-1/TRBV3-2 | TGTGCCAGCAGCCAGCGCAAGGACAGGGGCTTAGCCAAAAACATTCAGTACTTC | CASSQRKDRGLAKNIQYF
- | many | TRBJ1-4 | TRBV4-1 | TGCGCCAGCAGCCAAGCCAAAATTCAGGGTGGCAGTAATGAAAAACTGTTTTTT | CASSQAKIQGGSNEKLFF
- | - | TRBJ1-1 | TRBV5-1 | TGCGCCAGCAGCTTGGAAGGGGCAGTCATGAACACTGAAGCTTTCTTT | CASSLEGAVMNTEAFF
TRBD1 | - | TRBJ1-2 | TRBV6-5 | TGTGCCAGCAGTTACTCCCGGGACAGCTACTATGGCTACACCTTC | CASSYSRDSYYGYTF
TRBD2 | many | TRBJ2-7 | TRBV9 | TGTGCCAGCAGCGTAGATCTAGCGGGCGAGCAGTACTTC | CASSVDLAGEQYF